This passage covers 27 T cell receptor beta chains from one sample sequenced in a study of T cell repertoires and HLA-DP antigens. These TCRs' antigens remain unknown. Assay: immunoSEQ multiplex PCR; the TCRdb copy retains only in-frame clones and omits some. Among 75,000 to 90,000 clones, around nine tenths were seen once, and the ten largest hold 1.5% to 2%. Sequences were obtained from CD4+ T cells from PBMCs. These receptors were taken from a man aged 50-59 years in good health and CMV-seronegative.

V gene TRBV19 combines with J gene TRBJ1-1; D gene ambiguous. The ends were cut back, 5 bases at V and 1 base at J, with 8 bases in the middle. Germline assignment: CDR1 LNHDA and CDR2 SQIVND (reference sequence). The CDR3 totals 13 residues. DNA of the CDR3: TGTGCCAGTAGTTTTACACAGAACACTGAAGCTTTCTTT. Residues: CASSFTQNTEAFF.

The chain combines TRBV23-1 with TRBJ2-3, with 7 nucleotides matching TRBD2. TRBV23-1 is assigned to the ORF class and has an uncertain function. This CDR3 region has 17 residues. V dropped 0 bases and J dropped 3; count of bases not matched to a gene: 9. The CDR3 nucleotides are TGCGCCAGCAGTCAATCCCCCGGCGGGAGATTTACAGATACGCAGTATTTT. It specifies CASSQSPGGRFTDTQYF.

In this sample, this clone turned up once. The chain couples TRBV6-1 to TRBJ2-7, with TRBD1 matching 8 bases. CDR1 and CDR2 (germline): MNHNS, SASEGT. The CDR3 length is 12 residues. The trim removed 7 bases at V and 3 bases at J, leaving 2 bases unmatched. Here the CDR3 DNA reads TGTGCCAGCACCACAGGGGGCTACGAGCAGTACTTC. Its protein is CASTTGGYEQYF.

V is TRBV15 and J is TRBJ2-2, with D maybe TRBD1 (6 bases). Trimming cost V 0 bases and J 6 bases, with 8 bases left between them. The CDR3 loop spans 14 amino acids. Germline V lookup: CDR1 LNHNV, CDR2 YYDKDF (reference sequence). CDR3 sequence: CATSRDPGAGELFF. In nucleotides, the CDR3 is TGTGCCACCAGCAGAGATCCAGGGGCCGGGGAGCTGTTTTTT.

The rearrangement uses TRBV5-6 and TRBJ1-1; no clear D. The V end lost 0 bases, the J end lost 6 bases, and 6 bases lay between the germline ends. CDR3 length: 12 amino acids. Per germline, CDR1 SGHDT and CDR2 YYEEEE. CDR3 DNA sequence: TGTGCCAGCAGCTTGGCGAGAGCTGAAGCTTTCTTT. Its translation is CASSLARAEAFF.

As DNA, the CDR3 is TGTGCCAGCAGCTTGGGGACGGGGGTCACTGGGGCCAACGTCCTGACTTTC. Translating it yields CASSLGTGVTGANVLTF. The chain has TRBV7-9 and TRBJ2-6; the D gene is possibly TRBD2 (6 bases). Germline V gene sequence: CDR1 SEHNR, CDR2 FQNEAQ (reference sequence). The CDR3 loop spans 17 amino acids. V shed 3 bases and J shed 2 bases, with 14 bases lying between them.

The chain is built from TRBV10-3 and TRBJ1-2; D is unclear. CDR1 and CDR2 from the germline V gene are ENHRY and SYGVKD. The CDR3 covers 15 residues. With 0 bases removed from V and 2 bases from J, the gap between germline ends came to 10 bases. The CDR3 DNA sequence: TGTGCCATCAGTGAGTCAGGCCAGCCCAACTATGGCTACACCTTC. Amino acid sequence: CAISESGQPNYGYTF.

V gene TRBV4-1 combines with J gene TRBJ1-1; D perhaps matches TRBD1 (5 bases). The CDR3 runs 15 residues. CDR1 and CDR2 (germline): MGHRA, YSYEKL. V was trimmed by 4 bases and J by 7 bases, leaving 19 bases between them. The CDR3 region is CASSPTWTGTGEAFF. In nucleotides, the CDR3 is TGCGCCAGCAGCCCGACTTGGACGGGGACTGGTGAAGCTTTCTTT.

The chain recombines TRBV19 with TRBJ2-7; D ambiguous. CDR1 and CDR2 (germline): LNHDA, SQIVND (reference sequence). CDR3 size: 11 residues. With 8 bases removed from V and 13 bases from J, the gap between germline ends came to 18 bases. The CDR3, as DNA: TGTGCCAGTGGCACTGGGGTGAGTCAATACTTC. Its protein is CASGTGVSQYF. The whole variable domain, filled in from reference TRBV19 and TRBJ2-7, reads DGGITQSPKYLFRKEGQNVTLSCEQNLNHDAMYWYRQDPGQGLRLIYYSQIVNDFQKGDIAEGYSVSREKKESFPLTVTSAQKNPTAFYLCASGTGVSQYFGPGTRLTVT.

The rearrangement links TRBV6-6 to TRBJ2-3, with D possibly being TRBD2 (6 bases). Germline CDR1 MNHNY, CDR2 SVGAGI (reference sequence). The length of the CDR3 is 14 residues. V gave up 6 bases and J gave up 1 base, with 11 bases separating them. The CDR3: CASSRGGGTDTQYF. CDR3 DNA: TGTGCCAGCAGCCGCGGCGGGGGCACAGATACGCAGTATTTT.

The chain carries TRBV5-1 and TRBJ1-2; D gene unclear. This CDR3 is 13 amino acids long. The germline V gene encodes CDR1 SGHRS and CDR2 YFSETQ. V was clipped by 0 bases and J by 8 bases, with 11 bases between them. CDR3 protein: CASSLEGAGGYTF. CDR3 bases: TGCGCCAGCAGCTTGGAAGGTGCGGGGGGCTACACCTTC.

This chain uses TRBV5-1 with TRBJ2-1; the match to TRBD1 covers 8 bases. CDR3 size: 14 residues. The germline gives CDR1 SGHRS, CDR2 YFSETQ. J lost 3 bases, V lost 7 bases, and 6 bases had no gene match. CDR3 protein: CASRFGTGYNEQFF. CDR3 coding DNA: TGCGCCAGCCGGTTCGGGACAGGCTACAATGAGCAGTTCTTC.

This clone was seen only once. This chain joins TRBV7-6 and TRBJ2-7; 8 positions match TRBD2. This CDR3 has 16 amino acids. Germline V lookup: CDR1 SGHVS, CDR2 FNYEAQ. V lost 5 bases, J lost 0 bases, and 9 bases stayed unmatched. The CDR3 bases are TGTGCCAGCAGCCCGGGCTCCGGGGGGGCCTCCTACGAGCAGTACTTC. It is translated as CASSPGSGGASYEQYF.

This rearrangement joins TRBV11-1 to TRBJ2-7; tentative D call: TRBD1 (6 bases). Trimming took 5 bases from V and 2 from J, leaving 7 bases between them. The CDR3 is 12 amino acids. Germline CDR1 reads SGHAT; CDR2 reads FQDESV (reference sequence). CDR3: CASSRGTYEQYF. In DNA form, the CDR3 reads TGTGCCAGCAGCAGGGGGACCTACGAGCAGTACTTC.

This clone showed up just a few times. A read error may produce the germline difference seen at one junction end. The chain is built from TRBV7-7 and TRBJ2-1, with 8 nucleotides matching TRBD1. The CDR3 runs 14 residues. The germline V gene encodes CDR1 SSHAT and CDR2 FNYEAQ (reference sequence). CDR3 DNA sequence: TGTGCTAGCAGCTTGGGACAGGCTTACAATGAGCAGTTCTTC. It codes for CASSLGQAYNEQFF.

This sequence joins TRBV11-2 and TRBJ1-1; no clear D gene. This CDR3 spans 16 amino acids. V dropped 2 bases and J dropped 0 bases, with 13 bases sitting between them. Germline V gene data show CDR1 as SGHAT and CDR2 as FQNNGV. The CDR3 sequence is CASSLSLPDVNTEAFF. CDR3 in DNA: TGTGCCAGCAGCTTATCCCTCCCGGATGTGAACACTGAAGCTTTCTTT.

The chain couples TRBV29-1 to TRBJ2-7; the D gene is possibly TRBD1 (5 bases). CDR1 is SQVTM, CDR2 ANQGSEA, per germline. Trimming took 1 base from V and 3 from J, leaving 10 bases between them. This CDR3 is built from 13 residues. CDR3 sequence: CSVEARQGYEQYF. DNA for the CDR3: TGCAGCGTTGAAGCCCGCCAGGGCTACGAGCAGTACTTC.

The CDR3 DNA reads as TGCAGCGTTGACATGGGGCGGTCGGGGAACACTGAAGCTTTCTTT. Protein sequence: CSVDMGRSGNTEAFF. The rearrangement uses TRBV29-1 and TRBJ1-1; TRBD1 might be the D (5 bases). Germline CDR1 and CDR2: SQVTM and ANQGSEA. Trimming took off 3 bases at V and 1 base at J, with 15 bases between the two ends. This CDR3 has 15 residues. Full variable domain (rest looked up from reference TRBV29-1 and TRBJ1-1): SAVISQKPSRDICQRGTSLTIQCQVDSQVTMMFWYRQQPGQSLTLIATANQGSEATYESGFVIDKFPISRPNLTFSTLTVSNMSPEDSSIYLCSVDMGRSGNTEAFFGQGTRLTVV.

DNA for the CDR3: TGCGCCAGCAGCGCCGGGACAGGGGGCTTTGAGCAGTTCTTC. Translating it yields CASSAGTGGFEQFF. The rearrangement uses TRBV5-1 and TRBJ2-1, with TRBD1 matching over 12 bases. Germline loops: CDR1 SGHRS, CDR2 YFSETQ. V trimming: 4 bases; J trimming: 9 bases; junction bases outside the gene matches: 5. This CDR3 spans 14 amino acids. The variable domain in full, completed from reference TRBV5-1 and TRBJ2-1, reads KAGVTQTPRYLIKTRGQQVTLSCSPISGHRSVSWYQQTPGQGLQFLFEYFSETQRNKGNFPGRFSGRQFSNSRSEMNVSTLELGDSALYLCASSAGTGGFEQFFGPGTRLTVL.

V usage is TRBV4-2 and J usage is TRBJ2-3; no definite D call. Per germline, CDR1 LGHNA and CDR2 YNFKEQ. V was trimmed by 1 base and J by 2 bases, leaving 13 bases between them. The CDR3 is made up of 16 amino acids. For the CDR3, the DNA is TGTGCCAGCAGCCAAGGCCAGCTTACCATCACAGATACGCAGTATTTT. It translates to CASSQGQLTITDTQYF.

J is TRBJ2-7 and V is TRBV5-1; 10 bases are shared with TRBD2. Germline CDR1 and CDR2: SGHRS and YFSETQ. The CDR3 is 16 amino acids. The V segment lost 4 bases and the J segment 0 bases; nucleotides outside the gene matches: 7. As DNA, the CDR3 is TGCGCCAGCAGCAGAACACTAGCGGGACTCTCCTACGAGCAGTACTTC. Protein sequence: CASSRTLAGLSYEQYF.

The chain employs TRBV7-2 and TRBJ2-1, with D perhaps matching TRBD2 (9 bases). This CDR3 region has 14 residues. CDR1 and CDR2 from the germline V gene are SGHTA and FQGNSA. Trimming cost V 3 bases and J 8 bases, with 14 bases left between them. CDR3 nucleotides: TGTGCCAGCAGCTTGCGGGGGGGACAGGATGAGCAGTTCTTC. Its protein is CASSLRGGQDEQFF.

The chain recombines TRBV19 with TRBJ2-4; 7 nucleotides match TRBD1. CDR3 length: 16 amino acids. Germline CDR1 reads LNHDA; CDR2 reads SQIVND (reference sequence). Trimming at V came to 8 bases and at J to 0 bases, leaving 10 bases not matched to a gene. The CDR3 here is CASCHRTGLAKNIQYF. The CDR3 region has the DNA TGTGCCAGTTGCCACCGGACAGGTTTAGCCAAAAACATTCAGTACTTC.

This clone was recorded only once. This chain connects TRBV5-1 to TRBJ2-5; either TRBD1 or TRBD2 may fit D (5 bases each). The germline CDR1 and CDR2 sequences are SGHRS and YFSETQ. Trimming left V 4 bases short and J 4 bases short, with 17 bases between. The CDR3 contains 15 residues. The CDR3 protein is CASSLQGRPPETQYF. The CDR3 coding sequence is TGCGCCAGCAGCCTGCAGGGACGGCCCCCAGAGACCCAGTACTTC.

The chain combines TRBV10-3 with TRBJ2-3; TRBD1 is a possible D gene (5 bases). Trimming removed 5 bases at V and 0 bases at J, with 9 bases between. This CDR3 is built from 14 residues. Germline lookup yields CDR1 ENHRY and CDR2 SYGVKD. The CDR3, as DNA: TGTGCCATCAGTAATTCAGGGAGCACAGATACGCAGTATTTT. Encoded protein: CAISNSGSTDTQYF.

The chain is built from TRBV18 and TRBJ1-5, with TRBD1 matching over 12 bases. The CDR3 sequence is 18 residues long. The germline CDR1 and CDR2 sequences are KGHSH and LQKENI. Trimming at V came to 6 bases and at J to 2 bases, leaving 11 bases not matched to a gene. The CDR3 region is CASSLTGTGGNGNQPQHF. The CDR3, as DNA: TGTGCCAGCTCGCTGACCGGGACAGGGGGCAACGGCAATCAGCCCCAGCATTTT.

The chain joins TRBV7-9 to TRBJ1-6, with D hard to call. The V end was cut by 1 base, the J end by 10 bases, with 8 bases between. Per germline, CDR1 SEHNR and CDR2 FQNEAQ (reference sequence). This CDR3 region has 13 residues. The DNA of the CDR3 is TGTGCCAGCAGCTTAGGTGGCAGCTCACCCCTCCACTTT. It encodes CASSLGGSSPLHF.